This is a list of T cell receptor beta chains from one sample in a study of shared clonotypes between healthy human individuals. Some clones are missing from TCRdb's copy, which holds only in-frame ones; the method was immunoSEQ multiplex PCR. This table holds some 2.1 million clones, over 85% found once. The sequencing sample was made of naive CD4+ T cells sorted from blood. These receptors were collected from a man between 18 and 35 years old in good health. CDR3s include the opening cysteine and the closing phenylalanine or tryptophan. The D gene is left open where the match is weak. Where a row states a size, it is once, few, many or the class of an expanded clone; other rows omit it.

v_call: TRBV30
j_call: TRBJ2-7
clone_size: .
d_call: .
cdr3_aa: CAWSPGIEQYF
cdr3_nt: TGTGCCTGGAGTCCAGGAATTGAGCAGTACTTC

v_call: TRBV9
j_call: TRBJ2-7
clone_size: .
d_call: TRBD2
cdr3_aa: CASSQGLAHSYEQYF
cdr3_nt: TGTGCCAGCAGCCAAGGACTAGCGCACTCCTACGAGCAGTACTTC

v_call: TRBV15
j_call: TRBJ1-6
clone_size: .
d_call: .
cdr3_aa: CATSKYDSESPLHF
cdr3_nt: TGTGCCACCAGCAAATACGACAGTGAATCACCCCTCCACTTT

v_call: TRBV13
j_call: TRBJ1-2
clone_size: .
d_call: .
cdr3_aa: CASSLRRFPNYGYTF
cdr3_nt: TGTGCCAGCAGCCTGCGACGGTTTCCTAACTATGGCTACACCTTC

v_call: TRBV6-5
j_call: TRBJ2-7
clone_size: .
d_call: TRBD1
cdr3_aa: CASSYRDRGNYEQYF
cdr3_nt: TGTGCCAGCAGTTACAGAGACAGGGGCAACTACGAGCAGTACTTC

v_call: TRBV5-6
j_call: TRBJ1-6
clone_size: .
d_call: .
cdr3_aa: CASRRDNSPLHF
cdr3_nt: TGTGCCAGCAGGCGGGATAATTCACCCCTCCACTTT

v_call: TRBV29-1
j_call: TRBJ2-1
clone_size: .
d_call: .
cdr3_aa: CSVEDRRANEQFF
cdr3_nt: TGCAGCGTTGAAGATCGGAGGGCCAATGAGCAGTTCTTC

v_call: TRBV6-1
j_call: TRBJ1-4
clone_size: .
d_call: .
cdr3_aa: CASKQAGRPEKLFF
cdr3_nt: TGTGCCAGCAAGCAGGCAGGGCGACCTGAAAAACTGTTTTTT

v_call: TRBV25-1
j_call: TRBJ2-2
clone_size: .
d_call: TRBD1
cdr3_aa: CASSALGQGETGELFF
cdr3_nt: TGTGCCAGCAGTGCCTTGGGACAGGGGGAGACCGGGGAGCTGTTTTTT

v_call: TRBV29-1
j_call: TRBJ1-2
clone_size: once
d_call: .
cdr3_aa: CSVASDSYGYTF
cdr3_nt: TGCAGCGTTGCCTCGGACAGCTATGGCTACACCTTC

v_call: TRBV28
j_call: TRBJ2-7
clone_size: .
d_call: TRBD1
cdr3_aa: CASSSPGQGFEQYF
cdr3_nt: TGTGCCAGCAGTTCACCGGGACAGGGATTCGAGCAGTACTTC

v_call: TRBV5-1
j_call: TRBJ2-7
clone_size: .
d_call: TRBD1
cdr3_aa: CASEPGQGGPYEQYF
cdr3_nt: TGCGCCAGCGAGCCCGGACAGGGGGGCCCCTACGAGCAGTACTTC

v_call: TRBV6-5
j_call: TRBJ2-7
clone_size: .
d_call: .
cdr3_aa: CASTPGTNSYEQYF
cdr3_nt: TGTGCCAGCACCCCCGGGACAAACTCCTACGAGCAGTACTTC

v_call: TRBV27
j_call: TRBJ2-7
clone_size: .
d_call: .
cdr3_aa: CASSRQVNYYEQYF
cdr3_nt: TGTGCCAGCAGTCGACAGGTCAACTACTACGAGCAGTACTTC

v_call: TRBV7-9
j_call: TRBJ1-1
clone_size: once
d_call: .
cdr3_aa: CASSLGQAPNTEAFF
cdr3_nt: TGTGCCAGCAGCTTAGGTCAGGCCCCCAACACTGAAGCTTTCTTT

v_call: TRBV6-5
j_call: TRBJ2-5
clone_size: .
d_call: .
cdr3_aa: CASSYVPQGWETQYF
cdr3_nt: TGTGCCAGCAGTTACGTACCGCAGGGATGGGAGACCCAGTACTTC

v_call: TRBV7-2
j_call: TRBJ2-5
clone_size: .
d_call: .
cdr3_aa: CASSFPQETQYF
cdr3_nt: TGTGCCAGCAGCTTCCCCCAAGAGACCCAGTACTTC

v_call: TRBV28
j_call: TRBJ1-1
clone_size: .
d_call: TRBD1
cdr3_aa: CASGQGVEGEAFF
cdr3_nt: TGTGCCAGCGGACAGGGGGTAGAAGGTGAAGCTTTCTTT

v_call: TRBV30
j_call: TRBJ2-7
clone_size: once
d_call: TRBD2
cdr3_aa: CAWSVVTLAGNYEQYF
cdr3_nt: TGTGCCTGGAGTGTAGTCACTCTAGCGGGGAACTACGAGCAGTACTTC

v_call: TRBV30
j_call: TRBJ2-5
clone_size: once
d_call: TRBD2
cdr3_aa: CAGHGGGRFQETQYF
cdr3_nt: TGTGCCGGCCACGGCGGGGGGCGGTTCCAAGAGACCCAGTACTTC

v_call: TRBV10-3
j_call: TRBJ2-3
clone_size: .
d_call: .
cdr3_aa: CAISESTGRAQDTQYF
cdr3_nt: TGTGCCATCAGTGAGTCGACTGGCAGGGCCCAAGATACGCAGTATTTT

v_call: TRBV7-2
j_call: TRBJ1-2
clone_size: .
d_call: .
cdr3_aa: CASSPAPQGNYGYTF
cdr3_nt: TGTGCCAGCAGCCCCGCCCCCCAGGGGAACTATGGCTACACCTTC

v_call: TRBV10-1
j_call: TRBJ2-1
clone_size: .
d_call: TRBD2
cdr3_aa: CASSEQAGAEQFF
cdr3_nt: TGCGCCAGCAGTGAACAAGCGGGAGCTGAGCAGTTCTTC

v_call: TRBV29-1
j_call: TRBJ1-4
clone_size: .
d_call: .
cdr3_aa: CSVVRGTGNEKLFF
cdr3_nt: TGCAGCGTTGTGCGCGGGACGGGTAATGAAAAACTGTTTTTT

v_call: TRBV6-5
j_call: TRBJ2-2
clone_size: .
d_call: TRBD2
cdr3_aa: CASSYSPGGNTGELFF
cdr3_nt: TGTGCCAGCAGTTACTCACCGGGAGGGAACACCGGGGAGCTGTTTTTT

v_call: TRBV28
j_call: TRBJ1-1
clone_size: .
d_call: TRBD1
cdr3_aa: CASSLLGQGSRDTEAFF
cdr3_nt: TGTGCCAGCAGTTTATTGGGACAGGGGAGTAGGGACACTGAAGCTTTCTTT

v_call: TRBV6-4
j_call: TRBJ2-1
clone_size: once
d_call: .
cdr3_aa: CASSVSGYPTDEQFF
cdr3_nt: TGTGCCAGCAGTGTTTCAGGGTATCCCACGGATGAGCAGTTCTTC

v_call: TRBV4-1
j_call: TRBJ2-7
clone_size: .
d_call: TRBD1
cdr3_aa: CASSRDYRGSYEQYF
cdr3_nt: TGCGCCAGCAGCCGAGATTACAGGGGCTCCTACGAGCAGTACTTC

v_call: TRBV30
j_call: TRBJ1-2
clone_size: .
d_call: .
cdr3_aa: CAWSDGYTF
cdr3_nt: TGTGCCTGGAGTGACGGCTACACCTTC

v_call: TRBV6-5
j_call: TRBJ1-1
clone_size: .
d_call: .
cdr3_aa: CASSYRGDTEAFF
cdr3_nt: TGTGCCAGCAGTTACAGGGGCGACACTGAAGCTTTCTTT

v_call: TRBV18
j_call: TRBJ2-1
clone_size: .
d_call: .
cdr3_aa: CASSPANEQFF
cdr3_nt: TGTGCCAGCTCACCCGCAAATGAGCAGTTCTTC

v_call: TRBV7-9
j_call: TRBJ1-2
clone_size: .
d_call: .
cdr3_aa: CASRIDSRGYTF
cdr3_nt: TGTGCCAGCAGAATAGACAGTCGAGGCTACACCTTC

v_call: TRBV5-1
j_call: TRBJ1-4
clone_size: .
d_call: .
cdr3_aa: CASSFGGFNEKLFF
cdr3_nt: TGCGCCAGCTCTTTCGGGGGTTTTAATGAAAAACTGTTTTTT

v_call: TRBV10-3
j_call: TRBJ1-6
clone_size: .
d_call: TRBD1
cdr3_aa: CAISESDRVDNSPLHF
cdr3_nt: TGTGCCATCAGTGAGTCGGACAGGGTGGATAATTCACCCCTCCACTTT

v_call: TRBV25-1
j_call: TRBJ1-2
clone_size: .
d_call: TRBD1
cdr3_aa: CASSDGQGFYGYTF
cdr3_nt: TGTGCCAGCAGTGATGGACAGGGCTTTTATGGCTACACCTTC

v_call: TRBV28
j_call: TRBJ2-1
clone_size: .
d_call: .
cdr3_aa: CASSLGTTIYNEQFF
cdr3_nt: TGTGCCAGCAGTTTAGGGACAACAATTTACAATGAGCAGTTCTTC

v_call: TRBV28
j_call: TRBJ2-5
clone_size: .
d_call: .
cdr3_aa: CASGGAGETQYF
cdr3_nt: TGTGCCAGCGGGGGGGCTGGAGAGACCCAGTACTTC

v_call: TRBV18
j_call: TRBJ2-7
clone_size: .
d_call: TRBD2
cdr3_aa: CASCPGTSCYEQYF
cdr3_nt: TGTGCCAGCTGCCCCGGGACTAGCTGCTACGAGCAGTACTTC

v_call: TRBV4-3
j_call: TRBJ1-5
clone_size: .
d_call: .
cdr3_aa: CASSQFGSSPQHF
cdr3_nt: TGCGCCAGCAGCCAATTTGGGTCATCGCCCCAGCATTTT

v_call: TRBV28
j_call: TRBJ2-3
clone_size: .
d_call: .
cdr3_aa: CASSPYRASTDTQYF
cdr3_nt: TGTGCCAGCAGTCCCTACAGAGCTAGCACAGATACGCAGTATTTT

v_call: TRBV5-1
j_call: TRBJ1-5
clone_size: .
d_call: TRBD1
cdr3_aa: CASSLEGQLNQPQHF
cdr3_nt: TGCGCCAGCAGCTTGGAGGGACAGCTTAATCAGCCCCAGCATTTT

v_call: TRBV19
j_call: TRBJ2-3
clone_size: .
d_call: .
cdr3_aa: CASSTGPSTDTQYF
cdr3_nt: TGTGCCAGTAGTACAGGCCCTAGCACAGATACGCAGTATTTT

v_call: TRBV6-5
j_call: TRBJ1-4
clone_size: .
d_call: .
cdr3_aa: CASSYSGDGVGEKLFF
cdr3_nt: TGTGCCAGCAGTTACTCCGGGGACGGGGTGGGTGAAAAACTGTTTTTT

v_call: TRBV7-2
j_call: TRBJ1-1
clone_size: .
d_call: .
cdr3_aa: CASSFTGKATEAFF
cdr3_nt: TGTGCCAGCAGCTTTACCGGGAAAGCCACTGAAGCTTTCTTT

v_call: TRBV25-1
j_call: TRBJ2-3
clone_size: .
d_call: .
cdr3_aa: CASSTSRDYTDTQYF
cdr3_nt: TGTGCCAGCAGTACCTCCAGGGATTACACAGATACGCAGTATTTT

v_call: TRBV5-1
j_call: TRBJ2-3
clone_size: .
d_call: .
cdr3_aa: CASSLDKFTDTQYF
cdr3_nt: TGCGCCAGCAGCTTGGACAAATTCACAGATACGCAGTATTTT

v_call: TRBV9
j_call: TRBJ2-5
clone_size: once
d_call: .
cdr3_aa: CASSVDLDQETQYF
cdr3_nt: TGTGCCAGCAGCGTAGACCTAGACCAAGAGACCCAGTACTTC